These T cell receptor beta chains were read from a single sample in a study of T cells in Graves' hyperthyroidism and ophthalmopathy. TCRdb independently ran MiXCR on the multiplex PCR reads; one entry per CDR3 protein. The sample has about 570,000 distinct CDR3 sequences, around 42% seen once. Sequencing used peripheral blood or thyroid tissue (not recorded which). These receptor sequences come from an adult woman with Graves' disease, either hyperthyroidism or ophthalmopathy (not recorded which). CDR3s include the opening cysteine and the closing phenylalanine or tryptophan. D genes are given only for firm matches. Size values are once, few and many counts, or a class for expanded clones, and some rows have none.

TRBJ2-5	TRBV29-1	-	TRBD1	TGCAGCGGGGGACAGGGAGACGAGACCCAGTACTTC	CSGGQGDETQYF
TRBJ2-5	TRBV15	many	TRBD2	TGTGCCACCAGCCCCCCAGCGGGGACCCGGAGGGAGACCCAGTACTTC	CATSPPAGTRRETQYF
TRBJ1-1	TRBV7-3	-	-	TGTGCCAGCGGCTCCGGGGCCGAAGCTTTCTTT	CASGSGAEAFF
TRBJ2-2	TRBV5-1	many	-	TGCGCCAGCAGCTCGAGTGGACAGCTCACCGGGGAGCTGTTTTTT	CASSSSGQLTGELFF
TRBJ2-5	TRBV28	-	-	TGTGCCAGCAGAAAGAGGGAAGGGGAGACCCAGTACTTC	CASRKREGETQYF
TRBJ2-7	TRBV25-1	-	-	TGTGCCAGCAGAGACAGGCTTTTCGACGAGCAGTACTTC	CASRDRLFDEQYF
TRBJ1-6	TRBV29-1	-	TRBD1	TGCAGCGTTCATGCCGGAGGGGGCGAAAATTCACCCCTCCACTTT	CSVHAGGGENSPLHF
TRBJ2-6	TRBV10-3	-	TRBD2	TGTGCCATCAGTGGAGGAAGGCCTAGCGGAGGTTCTGGGGCCAACGTCCTGACTTTC	CAISGGRPSGGSGANVLTF
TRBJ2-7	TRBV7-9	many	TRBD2	TGTGCCAGCAGCTTCTCCGGGACTAGCGGGGTCCGCAGCTCCTACGAGCAGTACTTC	CASSFSGTSGVRSSYEQYF
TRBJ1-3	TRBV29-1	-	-	TGCAGCGCCGGGGGCTTAGGTTCTGGAAACACCATATATTTT	CSAGGLGSGNTIYF
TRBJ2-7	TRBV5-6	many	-	TGTGCCAGCAGCTTGTACATCTCCTACGAGCAGTACTTC	CASSLYISYEQYF
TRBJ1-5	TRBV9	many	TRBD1	TGTGCCAGCAGCGCACGCAGAACAGGGGATCGCAATCAGCCCCAGCATTTT	CASSARRTGDRNQPQHF
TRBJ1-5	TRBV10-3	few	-	TGTGCCATCGGGGCGCCTGGACAGCCCCAGCATTTT	CAIGAPGQPQHF
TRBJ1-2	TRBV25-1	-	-	TGTGCCAGCTTGGACAGATATGGCTACACCTTC	CASLDRYGYTF
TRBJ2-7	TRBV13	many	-	TGTGCCAGCAGCTTAGCCCGGGAGTACGGCGAGCAGTACTTC	CASSLAREYGEQYF
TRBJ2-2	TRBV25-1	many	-	TGTGCCAGCGGAAACACCGGGGAGCTGTTTTTT	CASGNTGELFF
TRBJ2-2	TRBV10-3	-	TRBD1	TGTGCCATCAGTGCCGGACAGGGGTTCCCCGGGGAGCTGTTTTTT	CAISAGQGFPGELFF
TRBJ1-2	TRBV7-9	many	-	TGTGCCAGCAGCTTGTACCGGGTGACAAACTATGGCTACACCTTC	CASSLYRVTNYGYTF
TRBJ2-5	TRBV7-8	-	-	TGTGCCAGCAGCTTAAGACCGGGGACCCAGTACTTC	CASSLRPGTQYF
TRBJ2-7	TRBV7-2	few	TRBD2	TGTGCCAGCAGGGAGATCCAGCGGGAAAACGAGCAGTACTTC	CASREIQRENEQYF
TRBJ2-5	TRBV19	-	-	TGTGCCAGTAGTTCTTACGGACGAGCGGAGACCCAGTACTTC	CASSSYGRAETQYF
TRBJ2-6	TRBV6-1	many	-	TGTGCCAGCAAGAGGGACCGACCCGGGCTTTACTCTGGGGCCAACGTCCTGACTTTC	CASKRDRPGLYSGANVLTF
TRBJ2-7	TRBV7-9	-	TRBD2	TGTGCCAGCAGCCCCGCCCAACTAGCGGGACACGAGCAGTACTTC	CASSPAQLAGHEQYF
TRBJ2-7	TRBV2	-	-	TGTGCTCAACTCGGGGGCGAGCAGTACTTC	CAQLGGEQYF
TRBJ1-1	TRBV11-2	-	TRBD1	TGTGCCAGCAGCTCTTACAGGGGGGGGCCTGAAGCTTTCTTT	CASSSYRGGPEAFF
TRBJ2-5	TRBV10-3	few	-	TGTGCCATCAGTGAGTTAACAGGGCCGAATCAGCCCCAGTACTTC	CAISELTGPNQPQYF
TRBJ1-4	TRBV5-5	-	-	TGTGCCAGCAGCCGAAGAGTGAGTGAGGAAAAACTGTTTTTT	CASSRRVSEEKLFF
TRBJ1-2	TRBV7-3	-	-	TGTGCCAGCAGACCTGACAGGCTAATGTTCTTC	CASRPDRLMFF
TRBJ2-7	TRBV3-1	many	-	TGTGCCAGCAGCCGCGGGACACCCACGTTCGAGCAGTACTTC	CASSRGTPTFEQYF
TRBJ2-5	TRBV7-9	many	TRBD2	TGTGCCAGCAGCCAACGAGGGGCGGGAGAAGAGACCCAGTACTTC	CASSQRGAGEETQYF
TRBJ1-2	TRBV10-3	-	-	-	CASRPGAQGPYGCTF
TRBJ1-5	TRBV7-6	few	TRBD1	TGTGCCAGAAAGACAGGGGGAAGTCAGCCCCAGCATTTT	CARKTGGSQPQHF
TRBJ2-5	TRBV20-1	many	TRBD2	TGCAGTGTCCCGCAAGGTGCAGCGGGAGTATCGGAGACCCAGTACTTC	CSVPQGAAGVSETQYF
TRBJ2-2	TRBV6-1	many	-	TGTGCCAGCAGTGTGGGACTTAACACCGGGGAGCTGTTTTTT	CASSVGLNTGELFF
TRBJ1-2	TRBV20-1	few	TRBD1	TGCAGTGCTGTACAGGGGAGCTATGGCTACACCTTC	CSAVQGSYGYTF
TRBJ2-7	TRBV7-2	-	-	TGTGCCAGCAGCTTAGTAGGGCGGCAGGGTCTCGAGCAGTACTTC	CASSLVGRQGLEQYF
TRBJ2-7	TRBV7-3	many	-	TGTGCCAGCAGCTTAGGTGGAGAGAACTACGAGCAGTACTTC	CASSLGGENYEQYF
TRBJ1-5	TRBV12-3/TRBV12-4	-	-	TGTGCCAGCAGTTGGCCGGGGAACAATCAGCCCCAGCATTTT	CASSWPGNNQPQHF
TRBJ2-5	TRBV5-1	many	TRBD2	TGCGCCAGCAGCCCGAGAACTAGCGGGAGGGAGACCCAGTACTTC	CASSPRTSGRETQYF
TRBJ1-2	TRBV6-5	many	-	TGTGCCAGCAGTTACTCGACACGCTGGGGCTACACCTTC	CASSYSTRWGYTF
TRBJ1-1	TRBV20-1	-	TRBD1	TGCAGTGCTGAGCCCGGGACAGGGAAGGTGAGCACTGAAGCTTTCTTT	CSAEPGTGKVSTEAFF
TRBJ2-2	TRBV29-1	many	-	TGCAGCGTGCTTACAGCCCGCGCGAACACCGGGGAGCTGTTTTTT	CSVLTARANTGELFF
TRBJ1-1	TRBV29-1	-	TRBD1	TGCAGCGCTCTAGACAGGGGGCCGGAAACTGAAGCTTTCTTT	CSALDRGPETEAFF
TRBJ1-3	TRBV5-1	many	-	TGTGCCAGCAGCTTGGATCCGAGTGGAAACACCATATATTTT	CASSLDPSGNTIYF
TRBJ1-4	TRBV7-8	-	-	TGTGCCAGCAGGGAGGGACCAGCCAATGAAAAACTGTTTTTT	CASREGPANEKLFF
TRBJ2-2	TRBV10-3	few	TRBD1	TGTGCCATCAACGCGGGACAGGGGGCCGGGGAGCTGTTTTTT	CAINAGQGAGELFF
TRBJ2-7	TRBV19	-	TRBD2	TGTGCCAGTAGTGCCTCCGGCGGGGGGCCCTACGAGCAGTACTTC	CASSASGGGPYEQYF
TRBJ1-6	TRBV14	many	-	TGTGCCAGCAGCCACCAGAGTTATTCACCCCTCCACTTT	CASSHQSYSPLHF
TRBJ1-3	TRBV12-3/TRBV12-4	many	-	TGTGCCAGCCACCCGCCGAGGTTCGGATTTCACACCATATATTTT	CASHPPRFGFHTIYF
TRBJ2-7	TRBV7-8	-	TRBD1	TGTGCCAGCAGCCTTGACAGGGGGCGGGACGAGCAGTACTTC	CASSLDRGRDEQYF
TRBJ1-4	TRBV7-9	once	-	TGTGCCAGCAGCCGCACCCGGGGTGAGGAAAAACTGTTTTTT	CASSRTRGEEKLFF
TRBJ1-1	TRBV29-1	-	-	TGCAGCGTTGAAGATCGTCTGGGAAACACTGAAGCTTTCTTT	CSVEDRLGNTEAFF
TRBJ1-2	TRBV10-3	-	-	TGTGCCATCACCCCTTTAGTTCCCTATGGCTACACCTTC	CAITPLVPYGYTF
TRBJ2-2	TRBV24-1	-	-	TGTGCCACCAGTGATTCGAGCCGGTCCCTGTTTTTT	CATSDSSRSLFF
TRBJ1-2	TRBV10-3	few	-	TGTGCCACACAGGGTCGGTATCCTCGGGATGGCTACACCTTC	CATQGRYPRDGYTF